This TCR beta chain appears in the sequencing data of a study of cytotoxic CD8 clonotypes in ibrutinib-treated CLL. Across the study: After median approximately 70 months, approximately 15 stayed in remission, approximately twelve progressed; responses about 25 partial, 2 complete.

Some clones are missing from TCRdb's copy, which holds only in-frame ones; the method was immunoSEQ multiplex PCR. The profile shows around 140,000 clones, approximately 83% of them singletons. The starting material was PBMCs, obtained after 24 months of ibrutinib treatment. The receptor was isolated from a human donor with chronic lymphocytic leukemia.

The CDR3 sequence: CASSPRGWEASYEQYF. The CDR3 DNA sequence: TGCGCCAGCAGCCCCCGGGGATGGGAGGCATCCTACGAGCAGTACTTC. The rearrangement uses TRBV5-1 and TRBJ2-7; D might be TRBD2 (6 bases). Germline loops: CDR1 SGHRS, CDR2 YFSETQ. V was shortened by 4 bases and J by 1 base, with 18 bases between the two germline ends. CDR3 length: 16 residues.